These 4 T cell receptor beta chains came from one sample sequenced in a study of T cells in Graves' hyperthyroidism and ophthalmopathy. Researchers took RNA transcripts and amplified the TCR beta CDR3 regions from them. TCR CDR3 underwent first-round RT-PCR with the HTBI primer set. TCRdb itself ran the multiplex PCR reads through MiXCR, one entry per CDR3 protein. This sample carries a few hundred thousand distinct CDR3 sequences, roughly 22% of them seen once, and the ten largest clones take around 54%. Sequenced sample: blood. These receptors were obtained from a woman in her sixties or seventies with Graves' ophthalmopathy.

As DNA, the CDR3 is TGTGCCTGGAGTTCGGGACAGAGGAATTCACCCCTCCACTTT. Protein product: CAWSSGQRNSPLHF. The chain recombines TRBV30 with TRBJ1-6; TRBD1 matches at 7 bases. The CDR3 is made up of 14 amino acids. V lost 2 bases, J lost 7 bases, and 5 bases stayed unmatched. Germline CDR1 GTSNPN, CDR2 SVGIG (reference sequence).

Only a few counts were recorded for this clonotype. This sequence joins TRBV3-1 and TRBJ2-5; TRBD2 aligns across 8 bases. This CDR3 has 15 amino acids. The V gene's germline CDR1 is LGHDT and CDR2 YNNKEL (reference sequence). The V and J ends lost 0 bases and 4 bases, in that order; junction bases with no gene match: 4. This CDR3 is CASSQDPRGGETQYF. CDR3 coding DNA: TGTGCCAGCAGCCAAGATCCCCGGGGGGGAGAGACCCAGTACTTC.

The chain couples TRBV6-4 to TRBJ2-1; D could derive from TRBD1 or TRBD2 (5 bases each). This CDR3 has 13 residues. V shed 5 bases and J shed 8 bases, with 13 bases lying between them. Per the germline V gene, CDR1 is MRHNA and CDR2 is SNTAGT. The chain's CDR3 is CASSRLVGDEQFF. CDR3 nucleotides: TGTGCCAGCAGTCGGCTAGTGGGGGATGAGCAGTTCTTC.

This clonotype was observed a handful of times. The chain joins TRBV4-2 to TRBJ2-1; maybe TRBD2 (5 bases). CDR1 LGHNA and CDR2 YNFKEQ come from the germline V gene. This CDR3 has 16 amino acids. V lost 1 base, J lost 4 bases, and 14 bases lay in between. CDR3 sequence reads: CASSQAATGDYNEQFF. The CDR3, as DNA: TGTGCCAGCAGCCAAGCCGCGACCGGGGATTACAATGAGCAGTTCTTC.